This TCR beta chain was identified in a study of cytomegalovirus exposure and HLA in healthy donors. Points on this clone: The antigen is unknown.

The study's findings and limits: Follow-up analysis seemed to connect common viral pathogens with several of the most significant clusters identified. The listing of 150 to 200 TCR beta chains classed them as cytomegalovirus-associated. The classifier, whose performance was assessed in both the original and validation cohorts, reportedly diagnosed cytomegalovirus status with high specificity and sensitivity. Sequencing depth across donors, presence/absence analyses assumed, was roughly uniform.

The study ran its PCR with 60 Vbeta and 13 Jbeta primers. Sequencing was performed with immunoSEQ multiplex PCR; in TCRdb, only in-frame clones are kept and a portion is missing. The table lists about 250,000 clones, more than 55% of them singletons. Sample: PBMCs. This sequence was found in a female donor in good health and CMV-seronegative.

The CDR3 DNA is TGCGCCAGCAGCACGGGACAGGGGGCTTTTAACACTGAAGCTTTCTTT. Its protein product is CASSTGQGAFNTEAFF. The chain joins TRBV4-1 to TRBJ1-1, with 12 bases matching TRBD1. The V and J ends lost 5 bases and 2 bases, in that order; junction bases with no gene match: 6. The CDR3 has 16 residues. The germline V gene encodes CDR1 MGHRA and CDR2 YSYEKL.